This T cell receptor beta chain stems from a study of PD-1 blockade in mismatch repair-deficient tumors. On the study more broadly: All were previously treated, progressing patients with approximately 11 mismatch repair-deficient cancer types. Points from the study as a whole: Tumor-resident clones, often absent from pretreatment blood, expanded after pembrolizumab and then contracted.

Mismatch repair deficiency was confirmed in all patients, by PCR or immunohistochemistry. TCR sequencing covered a few patients who responded to pembrolizumab. Clones were read by immunoSEQ multiplex PCR, and TCRdb kept only the in-frame ones, dropping some. The sample yields about 130,000 clones, roughly 86% seen once. Turning to this clone: No antigen is known for it.

CDR3 size: 14 residues. Between the trimmed V and J ends, which lost 8 bases and 5 bases, there was a span of 15 bases. The germline V gene encodes CDR1 LNHDA and CDR2 SQIVND (reference sequence). The sequence derives from an adult with mismatch repair-deficient cancer. The rearrangement uses TRBV19 and TRBJ2-2; D is perhaps TRBD1 (6 bases). The sample here was peripheral blood, taken 72 weeks after starting pembrolizumab. In DNA form, the CDR3 reads TGTGCCAGTTCTACAGGGAGCTGGACCGGGGAGCTGTTTTTT. This encodes CASSTGSWTGELFF.